The text below deals with one T cell receptor beta chain. As yet, its antigen is unknown. These data are taken from a study of shared clonotypes between healthy human individuals. General study points: Rarefaction showed that sequencing of sorted subsets was incomplete (despite large depth).

Produced via immunoSEQ multiplex PCR; TCRdb's table is partial and in-frame only. Altogether approximately 2,000,000 clones are present, under 95% being singletons, with the ten largest covering 0.3% to 0.45%. The specimen was naive CD4+ T cells from PBMCs. Subset here: CD45RA+ positively selected. This TCR derives from a man younger than 35 in good health. Some clones in this sample may be carry-over from other donors' samples.

The CDR3, as DNA: TGTGCCAGTAGTATCCCCCCAACCTACGAGCAGTACTTC. Its protein is CASSIPPTYEQYF. The genes are TRBV19 and TRBJ2-7, with D uncertain. Trimming pared 3 bases from V and 2 bases from J, leaving 8 bases between. This CDR3 region has 13 residues. Germline CDR1 LNHDA, CDR2 SQIVND (reference sequence).